The source of this T cell receptor beta chain is a study of cytomegalovirus exposure and HLA in healthy donors. 13 Jbeta primers and 60 Vbeta primers were used for the PCR. Some clones are missing from TCRdb's copy, which holds only in-frame ones; the method was immunoSEQ multiplex PCR. This sample carries around 140,000 clones, over 70% of them seen once, and the ten largest clones take 1.5%. Study-level results: In presence/absence analyses, roughly uniform sequencing depth across donors was assumed. Researchers catalogued around 150 TCR beta chains as cytomegalovirus-associated. The authors later linked a missense DCLRE1C variant to TCR beta V- and J-gene trimming.

Germline assignment: CDR1 LNHDA and CDR2 SQIVND (reference sequence). The CDR3 consists of 14 residues. V lost 7 bases to trimming and J lost 5 bases; unmatched junction nucleotides: 9. Worth noting for this clone: Its antigen is undetermined.

The sequence came from a young woman in good health and CMV-seronegative. Sequenced material: PBMCs. This chain uses TRBV19 with TRBJ2-5; 8 positions agree with TRBD1. The DNA of the CDR3 is TGTGCCAGTACCAAAGGGACAGGAGGGGAGACCCAGTACTTC. Protein: CASTKGTGGETQYF.